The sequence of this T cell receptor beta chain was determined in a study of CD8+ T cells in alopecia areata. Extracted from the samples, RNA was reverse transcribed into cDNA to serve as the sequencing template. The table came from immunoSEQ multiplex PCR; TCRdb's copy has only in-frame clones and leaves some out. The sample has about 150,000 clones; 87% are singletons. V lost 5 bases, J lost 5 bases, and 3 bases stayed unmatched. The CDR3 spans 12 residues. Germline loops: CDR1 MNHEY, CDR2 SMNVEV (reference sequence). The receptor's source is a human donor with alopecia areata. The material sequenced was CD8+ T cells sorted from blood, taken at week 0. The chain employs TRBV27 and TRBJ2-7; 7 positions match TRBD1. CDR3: CASSRTGDEQYF. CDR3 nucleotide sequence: TGTGCCAGCAGTCGAACAGGGGACGAGCAGTACTTC.